The 28 T cell receptor beta chains listed next were all sequenced from one sample in a study of siplizumab effects on memory and regulatory T cells. The assay was immunoSEQ multiplex PCR, and TCRdb's table has in-frame clones only and misses some. The sample has approximately 90,000 clones, around 94% seen once. Sequencing input: non-Treg CD4+ T cells sorted from blood. These receptors originate from a human donor in good health.

This chain joins TRBV2 and TRBJ2-7, with 13 bases identical to TRBD2. CDR3 size: 15 residues. With V trimmed by 3 bases and J by 6 bases, 5 bases remained unmatched. CDR1 is SNHLY and CDR2 is FYNNEI in the germline V gene. The CDR3, as DNA: TGTGCCAGCAGTGACCGACTAGCGGGAGGAGGCGAGCAGTACTTC. Translated: CASSDRLAGGGEQYF.

V gene TRBV25-1 combines with J gene TRBJ1-6; D remains unclear. V was pared by 3 bases and J by 8 bases, with 8 bases between. Germline values: CDR1 MGHDK, CDR2 SYGVNS. The CDR3 is 13 residues long. The CDR3 DNA is TGTGCCAGCAGTGACCGATCATATTCACCCCTCCACTTT. Translated, it gives CASSDRSYSPLHF.

The V gene is TRBV18, the J gene TRBJ1-2; D is unclear. The CDR3 is made up of 13 amino acids. V was pared by 5 bases and J by 3 bases, with 10 bases between. Germline lookup yields CDR1 KGHSH and CDR2 LQKENI. Written as DNA, the CDR3 is TGTGCCAGCTCAGACGGCCTCGACTATGGCTACACCTTC. Amino acids: CASSDGLDYGYTF.

The chain employs TRBV11-2 and TRBJ2-7; D remains unclear. From germline, CDR1 is SGHAT and CDR2 FQNNGV. V was shortened by 5 bases and J by 7 bases, with 12 bases between the two germline ends. CDR3 size: 12 residues. The CDR3 sequence is CASSQVAVEQYF. The DNA of the CDR3 is TGTGCCAGCAGCCAGGTGGCAGTGGAGCAGTACTTC.

The V and J genes are TRBV6-1 and TRBJ1-5; D call uncertain. V was pared by 1 base and J by 4 bases, with 5 bases between. CDR3 length equals 13 residues. Germline lookup yields CDR1 MNHNS and CDR2 SASEGT. CDR3 bases: TGTGCCAGCAGTGAAGGACAAAATCAGCCCCAGCATTTT. Translated, it gives CASSEGQNQPQHF.

The gene calls are TRBV5-1 and TRBJ2-7; 9 bases map to TRBD1. Unmatched junction bases numbered 8, after V lost 4 bases and J lost 3 bases. This CDR3 has 15 amino acids. The germline V gene encodes CDR1 SGHRS and CDR2 YFSETQ. The CDR3 loop is CASSLNRGLSYEQYF. CDR3 nucleotide sequence: TGCGCCAGCAGCCTAAACAGGGGGCTTAGCTACGAGCAGTACTTC.

The rearrangement uses TRBV15 and TRBJ2-3; D unclear. The CDR3 covers 14 residues. Trimming shortened V by 4 bases and J by 6 bases, and 14 bases separated the two germline ends. Germline CDR1 and CDR2: LNHNV and YYDKDF (reference sequence). The CDR3 reads CATSTETRTDTQYF. The DNA for the CDR3 is TGTGCCACCAGCACCGAGACTCGTACGGATACGCAGTATTTT.

This rearrangement joins TRBV5-1 to TRBJ2-3; TRBD2 matches 7 bases. The V gene's germline CDR1 is SGHRS and CDR2 YFSETQ. This CDR3 is built from 12 residues. With 4 bases clipped from V and 6 bases from J, the junction kept 2 bases outside the gene matches. The CDR3 DNA reads as TGCGCCAGCAGCCGGCGGGAGGATACGCAGTATTTT. It translates to CASSRREDTQYF.

V is TRBV4-2 and J is TRBJ1-5, with TRBD1 matching over 7 bases. With 0 bases clipped from V and 5 bases from J, the junction kept 4 bases outside the gene matches. Germline V lookup: CDR1 LGHNA, CDR2 YNFKEQ. This CDR3 spans 15 amino acids. The CDR3 here is CASSQEGQYHQPQHF. Written as DNA, the CDR3 is TGTGCCAGCAGCCAAGAGGGACAGTACCATCAGCCCCAGCATTTT.

Of note for this clone: The junction shows a germline mismatch at one end, possibly a read error. Other DNA sequences in this sample translate to the same CDR3. The chain couples TRBV28 to TRBJ2-5, with 7 nucleotides matching TRBD1. Germline CDR1 and CDR2: MDHEN and SYDVKM. This CDR3 is built from 16 residues. The CDR3 region has the DNA TGTGCCAGCAGGGGATTTATGACAGGGCAAAAGGGGACCCAATACTTC. Its protein is CASRGFMTGQKGTQYF.

The chain couples TRBV6-5 to TRBJ1-5; a possible D gene is TRBD1 (5 bases). V was cut by 2 bases and J by 5 bases, with 16 bases left in between. Per germline, CDR1 MNHEY and CDR2 SVGAGI. This CDR3 has 16 residues. The chain's CDR3 is CASSYVLGQGHQPQHF. The CDR3 nucleotides are TGTGCCAGCAGTTACGTTTTAGGGCAGGGACATCAGCCCCAGCATTTT.

The rearrangement links TRBV2 to TRBJ1-4, with TRBD1 matching over 7 bases. Germline CDR1 is SNHLY and CDR2 is FYNNEI. Trimming removed 6 bases from V and 7 bases from J; junction bases left unmatched: 11. CDR3 length: 15 amino acids. CDR3 in DNA: TGTGCCAGCAGGGAACAGCCAGGGGGAACTGAAAAACTGTTTTTT. This translates into CASREQPGGTEKLFF.

The V call is TRBV6-5, the J call TRBJ2-7, with D tentatively TRBD1 (6 bases). V shed 7 bases and J shed 0 bases, with 10 bases lying between them. CDR1 MNHEY and CDR2 SVGAGI come from the germline V gene. The CDR3 length is 13 residues. The CDR3 loop reads CASTSDSSYEQYF. In nucleotides, the CDR3 is TGTGCCAGCACCTCGGACAGCTCCTACGAGCAGTACTTC.

This sequence joins TRBV18 and TRBJ2-5; D gene unclear. Germline CDR1 is KGHSH and CDR2 is LQKENI. The length of the CDR3 is 13 residues. Trimming cost V 6 bases and J 5 bases, with 13 bases left between them. The CDR3: CASSLTTFETQYF. CDR3 coding DNA: TGTGCCAGCTCCCTAACCACGTTCGAGACCCAGTACTTC.

The V and J genes are TRBV19 and TRBJ1-2; D perhaps matches TRBD1 (5 bases). Germline CDR1 is LNHDA and CDR2 is SQIVND (reference sequence). V gave up 7 bases and J gave up 0 bases, with 24 bases separating them. The CDR3 extends over 18 amino acids. CDR3 sequence: CASTSFSGARNPNYGYTF. The CDR3 bases are TGTGCCAGTACGTCCTTCTCCGGGGCGCGTAACCCTAACTATGGCTACACCTTC.

The chain couples TRBV9 to TRBJ1-2, with D hard to call. CDR1 and CDR2 (germline): SGDLS, YYNGEE. The CDR3 extends over 15 amino acids. Trimming shortened V by 1 base and J by 7 bases, and 17 bases separated the two germline ends. CDR3 DNA: TGTGCCAGCAGCGTAACGCTCGGAGGTGCCAGTGGCTACACCTTC. Protein sequence: CASSVTLGGASGYTF.

The chain couples TRBV11-3 to TRBJ1-1, with D possibly being TRBD1 (6 bases). With 1 base removed from V and 1 base from J, the gap between germline ends came to 7 bases. Germline V gives CDR1 SGHNT, CDR2 YENEEA. The CDR3 is 14 residues long. DNA of the CDR3: TGTGCCAGCAGCTTAGGGACAGCGAACACTGAAGCTTTCTTT. Translating it yields CASSLGTANTEAFF.

V gene TRBV5-1 combines with J gene TRBJ2-3, with 11 bases fitting TRBD2. V shed 0 bases, J shed 4 bases, and the junction held 7 bases outside the gene matches. This CDR3 contains 17 residues. Germline V gene data show CDR1 as SGHRS and CDR2 as YFSETQ. The chain's CDR3 is CASSLGLAGPPADTQYF. CDR3 DNA sequence: TGCGCCAGCAGCTTGGGACTAGCGGGACCCCCTGCAGATACGCAGTATTTT.

This chain joins TRBV19 and TRBJ1-1; no reliable D call. CDR1 and CDR2 from the germline V gene are LNHDA and SQIVND (reference sequence). The CDR3 length is 16 residues. The germline V and J ends were trimmed by 3 bases and 1 base, with 15 bases remaining between them. CDR3 sequence: CASSMDAFGWNTEAFF. For the CDR3, the DNA is TGTGCCAGTAGTATGGACGCCTTTGGTTGGAACACTGAAGCTTTCTTT.

The chain is built from TRBV30 and TRBJ1-3, with TRBD1 as a possible D gene (6 bases). CDR3 size: 13 residues. V shed 5 bases and J shed 0 bases, with 8 bases lying between them. CDR1 GTSNPN and CDR2 SVGIG come from the germline V gene (reference sequence). CDR3 residues: CAWGQSSGNTIYF. The DNA of the CDR3 is TGTGCCTGGGGACAGTCCTCTGGAAACACCATATATTTT.

The chain is built from TRBV27 and TRBJ2-1, with TRBD2 matching 9 bases. The germline V gene encodes CDR1 MNHEY and CDR2 SMNVEV (reference sequence). The CDR3 extends over 17 amino acids. The J segment lost 4 bases and the V segment lost 6 bases, leaving 13 bases of the junction unmatched. The CDR3: CASRILVAGASYNEQFF. CDR3 sequence (DNA): TGTGCCAGCAGAATCCTTGTAGCGGGAGCGTCTTACAATGAGCAGTTCTTC.

The V gene is TRBV7-2, the J gene TRBJ2-7; 10 nucleotides line up with TRBD2. Germline trimming cut 5 bases from V and 0 bases from J; bases unmatched to any gene: 13. There are 18 residues in the CDR3. The germline CDR1 and CDR2 sequences are SGHTA and FQGNSA. CDR3 DNA sequence: TGTGCCAGCAGCGCTCGGACAGCTAGCGGGAGTTACTCCTACGAGCAGTACTTC. As protein: CASSARTASGSYSYEQYF.

Here the CDR3 DNA reads TGTGCCAGCAGCTTAGGCCAGGGTGGGGTTGATGAGCAGTTCTTC. Its protein is CASSLGQGGVDEQFF. V and J are TRBV7-2 and TRBJ2-1; D is possibly TRBD1 (5 bases). CDR3 length: 15 amino acids. Trimming removed 1 base at V and 8 bases at J, with 15 bases between. Germline CDR1 and CDR2: SGHTA and FQGNSA.

V and J are TRBV11-3 and TRBJ2-5; D may be TRBD2 (6 bases). The V and J ends lost 2 bases and 4 bases respectively, with 14 bases between them. Germline V lookup: CDR1 SGHNT, CDR2 YENEEA. The CDR3 spans 15 residues. In DNA, the CDR3 is TGTGCCAGCAGCTTATCATTAGCGGCTGGAGAGACCCAGTACTTC. Residues: CASSLSLAAGETQYF.

The CDR3: CASRKGRFTGGNIAKNIQYF. CDR3 nucleotide sequence: TGTGCCAGCAGGAAAGGAAGATTCACAGGGGGAAATATAGCCAAAAACATTCAGTACTTC. The chain joins TRBV6-4 to TRBJ2-4; 8 nucleotides agree with TRBD1. CDR3 length: 20 residues. The germline gives CDR1 MRHNA, CDR2 SNTAGT. The junction had 19 bases not matched to a gene; V was cut back by 6 bases and J by 0 bases.

The chain is built from TRBV29-1 and TRBJ1-1, with a possible D match to TRBD1 (5 bases). The CDR3 consists of 12 residues. The germline gives CDR1 SQVTM, CDR2 ANQGSEA. Trimming left V 6 bases short and J 11 bases short, with 19 bases between. CDR3 protein: CSVSPTAGFAFF. CDR3 bases: TGCAGCGTGTCGCCGACAGCCGGTTTCGCTTTCTTT.

J is TRBJ1-6 and V is TRBV2; D perhaps matches TRBD1 (5 bases). V lost 6 bases to trimming and J lost 10 bases, with 16 bases between them. The germline CDR1 and CDR2 sequences are SNHLY and FYNNEI. This CDR3 is built from 14 residues. DNA of the CDR3: TGTGCCAGCAGACCCGGGGCCCAAAGGTCACCCCTCCACTTT. This translates into CASRPGAQRSPLHF.

This sequence joins TRBV7-8 and TRBJ2-2; perhaps TRBD1 as D (6 bases). Germline CDR1 and CDR2: SGHVS and FQNEAQ. Trimming shortened V by 5 bases and J by 4 bases, and 8 bases separated the two germline ends. The CDR3 totals 13 residues. This chain's CDR3 is CASSVQGTGELFF. Written as DNA, the CDR3 is TGTGCCAGCAGCGTACAGGGCACCGGGGAGCTGTTTTTT.